The present TCR beta chain was sequenced within a study of blood T cell repertoires in COVID-19. Study background: COVID-19 samples collected from the United States, Italy and Spain covered acute and convalescent phases. PBMCs, B-cell-depleted T cells, or T cells were the source of the cDNA or gDNA that made up the material.

Clones were sequenced by immunoSEQ multiplex PCR, and TCRdb holds only the in-frame ones, with some missing. The repertoire holds some 100,000 clones, with about 89% as singletons. This clonotype was obtained from a human donor in a cohort sampled during active COVID-19. Material for sequencing was peripheral blood.

The CDR3 coding sequence is TGTGCCACCAGTGACAAAGCTGACAGTCTGGAGACCCAGTACTTC. It yields the protein CATSDKADSLETQYF. This chain links TRBV24-1 with TRBJ2-5; D possibly corresponds to TRBD1 (5 bases). V lost 4 bases and J 5 bases, leaving 16 bases between the germline ends. The germline V gene has CDR1 KGHDR and CDR2 SFDVKD. The CDR3 extends over 15 amino acids.